A selection of T cell receptor beta chains follows, all from one sample in a study of T cell clonotyping in hematopoietic cell transplantation. The protocol was immunoSEQ multiplex PCR, while the TCRdb copy is restricted to in-frame clones and leaves out a portion. The data hold thousands of clones, with approximately 31% observed a single time. Sequenced material: peripheral blood mononuclear cells, taken 30 days after allogeneic stem cell transplant. The receptors were gathered from a female patient aged 45 to 65 who had an allogeneic stem cell transplant from an unrelated donor, so the T cells may come from the graft donor. Some clones in this sample may be carry-over from other donors' samples. Both conserved end residues are trimmed from each CDR3.

j_gene | v_gene | CDR3aa
TRBJ2-5 | TRBV25-1 | ASSEGNHRGETQY
TRBJ1-1 | TRBV6-5 | ASRGGVSNTEAF
TRBJ1-5 | TRBV30 | AWGSNQPQH
TRBJ1-1 | TRBV30 | AWTARLNTEAF
TRBJ2-7 | TRBV30 | AWSQINKVYEQY
TRBJ1-2 | TRBV30 | AWSGDGHYGYT
TRBJ2-1 | TRBV30 | AWSVGRVYNEQF
TRBJ2-7 | TRBV4-2 | AAGTGHEQY
TRBJ1-5 | TRBV6-5 | ASSFRTNQPQH
TRBJ2-2 | TRBV5-6 | ASSPDRRNTGELF
TRBJ1-6 | TRBV4-3 | ASSQGSPAGSYNSPLH
TRBJ2-5 | TRBV29-1 | SVEEDRGRSETQY
TRBJ2-5 | TRBV6-5 | ASRDSQETQY
TRBJ2-7 | TRBV5-1 | DSSLAGAYEQY
TRBJ2-2 | TRBV19 | ASSITSSPTGELF
TRBJ1-2 | TRBV5-1 | ASSLDMPWSYGYT
TRBJ2-7 | TRBV30 | AWSPGIHEQY
TRBJ2-6 | TRBV29-1 | SVEIVPGANVLT
TRBJ2-7 | TRBV9 | ASSFGTETYEQY
TRBJ2-7 | TRBV28 | ASSSTGMEY
TRBJ1-2 | TRBV29-1 | SVSWHYGYT
TRBJ2-5 | TRBV25-1 | ASSVSGETQY
TRBJ2-5 | TRBV5-6 | ASSFGTRVETQY
TRBJ1-2 | TRBV30 | AWSGTLNGYT
TRBJ1-2 | TRBV29-1 | SVSGGYT
TRBJ2-7 | TRBV7-3 | ASSSPTVSYEQY
TRBJ1-2 | TRBV6-1 | ASTYYGYT
TRBJ2-7 | TRBV28 | ASSLSFGTYEQY
TRBJ1-4 | TRBV5-6 | ASSLGQPGVGLF
TRBJ2-7 | TRBV2 | ASSLSGSAGYDEQY
TRBJ1-2 | TRBV30 | AWSSDRYGYT
TRBJ2-7 | TRBV7-2 | ASSQHGGGGYEQY
TRBJ1-5 | TRBV25-1 | ASSPGQYSNQPQH
TRBJ2-2 | TRBV6-5 | ASSYSAAGELF
TRBJ1-1 | TRBV30 | AWSVVGLRAEAF
TRBJ2-5 | TRBV4-3 | ASSQERGGQETQY
TRBJ1-6 | TRBV5-6 | ASSSSRGQPRSPLH
TRBJ1-2 | TRBV5-6 | ASSALGGGRYGYT
TRBJ1-5 | TRBV30 | AWSPGLGNQPQH
TRBJ1-1 | TRBV5-6 | ASSSRDRFLNTEAF
NA | TRBV30 | AWSHARGYEQY
TRBJ2-7 | TRBV30 | AWSWSPPYEQY
TRBJ1-2 | TRBV2 | ASSPVGLGYGYT
TRBJ2-5 | TRBV2 | ASSDRQRLQETQY
TRBJ2-2 | TRBV4-3 | ASSQDPGVNTGELF
TRBJ2-1 | TRBV6-5 | ASSLTSGGYNEQF
TRBJ2-1 | TRBV30 | AWSVLAGAPGEQF
TRBJ1-6 | TRBV30 | AYTTLRDNSPLH
TRBJ1-2 | TRBV19 | ASSSPGQDYGYT
TRBJ2-7 | TRBV5-6 | ASSWGTGGEQY
TRBJ1-2 | TRBV29-1 | SVLRDSSFGGYT
TRBJ1-5 | TRBV30 | AWSRQGASQPQH
TRBJ1-2 | TRBV30 | AWDRGVGYT
TRBJ1-1 | TRBV6-5 | ASSLQGTTEAF
TRBJ1-2 | TRBV9 | ASSVGPGTLTYGYT
TRBJ2-3 | TRBV30 | AWNRDRDFLSTDTQY
TRBJ2-1 | TRBV28 | ASSRGSGPGQGDEQF